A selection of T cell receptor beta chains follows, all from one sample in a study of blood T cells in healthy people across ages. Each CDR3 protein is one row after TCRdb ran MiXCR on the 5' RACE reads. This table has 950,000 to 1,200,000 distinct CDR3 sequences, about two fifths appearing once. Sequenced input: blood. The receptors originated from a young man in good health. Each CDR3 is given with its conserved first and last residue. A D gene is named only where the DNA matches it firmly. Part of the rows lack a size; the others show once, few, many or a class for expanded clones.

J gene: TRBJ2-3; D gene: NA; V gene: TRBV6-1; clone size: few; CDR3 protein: CASREALSTDTQYF; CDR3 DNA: TGTGCCAGCAGGGAGGCCTTAAGCACAGATACGCAGTATTTT
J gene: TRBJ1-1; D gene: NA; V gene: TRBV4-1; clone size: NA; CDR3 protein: CASSQHKTVNTEAFF; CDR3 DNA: TGCGCCAGCAGCCAACATAAGACAGTGAACACTGAAGCTTTCTTT
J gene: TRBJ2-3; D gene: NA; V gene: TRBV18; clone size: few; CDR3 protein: CASSEVGDPDEDTQYF; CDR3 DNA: TGTGCCAGCTCAGAAGTCGGTGACCCCGATGAGGATACGCAGTATTTT
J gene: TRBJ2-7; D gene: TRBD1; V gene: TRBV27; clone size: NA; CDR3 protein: CASSDNRGFSYEQYF; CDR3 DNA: TGTGCCAGCAGTGACAACAGGGGCTTCTCCTACGAGCAGTACTTC
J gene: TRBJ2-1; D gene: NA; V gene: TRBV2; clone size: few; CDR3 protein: CASSSGPASLNEQFF; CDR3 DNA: TGTGCCAGCAGTTCGGGGCCAGCGTCCCTCAATGAGCAGTTCTTC
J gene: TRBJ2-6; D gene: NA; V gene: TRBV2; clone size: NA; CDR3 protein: CASSETGTHSGANVLTF; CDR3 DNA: TGTGCCAGCAGCGAAACCGGGACGCACTCTGGGGCCAACGTCCTGACTTTC
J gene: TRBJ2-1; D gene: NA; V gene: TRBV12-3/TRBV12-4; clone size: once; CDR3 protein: CASAQTQEQFF; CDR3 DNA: TGTGCCAGCGCACAGACACAAGAGCAGTTCTTC
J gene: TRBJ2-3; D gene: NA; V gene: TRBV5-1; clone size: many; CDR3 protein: CASSLRAAMDTQYF; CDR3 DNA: TGCGCCAGCAGCTTGCGCGCGGCTATGGATACGCAGTATTTT
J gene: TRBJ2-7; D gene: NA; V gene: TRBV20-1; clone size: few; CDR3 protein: CSPYGRDEQYF; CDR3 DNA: TGCAGCCCGTACGGTCGGGACGAGCAGTACTTC
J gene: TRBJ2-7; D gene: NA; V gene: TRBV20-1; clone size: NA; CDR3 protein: CSARAQGDEQYF; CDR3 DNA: TGCAGTGCTAGAGCACAGGGTGACGAGCAGTACTTC
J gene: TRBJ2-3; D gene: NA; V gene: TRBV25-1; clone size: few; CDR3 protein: CASSEWGPSTDTQYF; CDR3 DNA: TGTGCCAGCAGTGAATGGGGGCCTAGCACAGATACGCAGTATTTT
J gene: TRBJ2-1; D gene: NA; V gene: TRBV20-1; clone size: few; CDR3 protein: CSARDSSSYNEQFF; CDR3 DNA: TGCAGTGCTAGGGACAGTAGCTCCTACAATGAGCAGTTCTTC
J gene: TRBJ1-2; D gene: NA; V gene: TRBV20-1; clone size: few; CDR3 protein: CSARDPANVGAPLGGYTF; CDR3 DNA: TGCAGTGCTAGAGACCCTGCAAATGTGGGGGCGCCCCTCGGGGGCTACACCTTC
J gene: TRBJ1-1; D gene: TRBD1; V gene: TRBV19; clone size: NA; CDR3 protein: CASSIAGRGFTEAFF; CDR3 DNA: TGTGCCAGTAGTATAGCTGGCAGGGGGTTCACTGAAGCTTTCTTT
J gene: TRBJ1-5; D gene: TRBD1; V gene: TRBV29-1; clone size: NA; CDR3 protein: CSVRTGGSQPQHF; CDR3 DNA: TGCAGCGTGAGGACAGGGGGAAGTCAGCCCCAGCATTTT
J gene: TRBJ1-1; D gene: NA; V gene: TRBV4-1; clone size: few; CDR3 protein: CASSQEGRQAAFF; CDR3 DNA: TGCGCCAGCAGCCAAGAGGGGCGACAGGCAGCTTTCTTT
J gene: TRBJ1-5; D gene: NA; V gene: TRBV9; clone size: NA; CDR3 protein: CASSVTTLDTISNQPQHF; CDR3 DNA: TGTGCCAGCAGCGTGACTACCTTGGACACCATAAGCAATCAGCCCCAGCATTTT
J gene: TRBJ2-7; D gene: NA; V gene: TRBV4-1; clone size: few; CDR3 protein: CASSQVPLNDNEQYF; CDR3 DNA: TGCGCCAGCAGCCAAGTTCCCCTTAACGACAATGAGCAGTACTTC
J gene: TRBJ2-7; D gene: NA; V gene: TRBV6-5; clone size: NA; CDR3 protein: CASRTAGYEQYF; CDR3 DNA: TGTGCCAGCCGGACAGCCGGCTACGAGCAGTACTTC
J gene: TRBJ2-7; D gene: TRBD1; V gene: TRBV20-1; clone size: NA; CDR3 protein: CSASGQGASYEQYF; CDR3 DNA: TGCAGTGCCTCGGGACAGGGGGCTTCCTACGAGCAGTACTTC
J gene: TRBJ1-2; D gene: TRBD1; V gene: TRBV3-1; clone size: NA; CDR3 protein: CASSQVGTGEGYTF; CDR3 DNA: TGTGCCAGCAGCCAGGTTGGGACAGGGGAAGGCTACACCTTC
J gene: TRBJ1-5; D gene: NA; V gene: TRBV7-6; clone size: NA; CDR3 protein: CASSLAMNTDQPQHF; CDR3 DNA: TGTGCCAGCAGCTTAGCGATGAACACCGATCAGCCCCAGCATTTT
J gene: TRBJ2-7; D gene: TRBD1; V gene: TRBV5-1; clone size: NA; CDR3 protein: CASSRTGQGIYEQYF; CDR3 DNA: TGCGCCAGCAGCCGGACGGGACAGGGGATCTACGAGCAGTACTTC
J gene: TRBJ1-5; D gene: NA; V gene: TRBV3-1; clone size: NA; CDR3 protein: CASSQPGRAGAGQPQHF; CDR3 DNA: TGTGCCAGCAGCCAACCGGGTCGTGCGGGGGCTGGACAGCCCCAGCATTTT
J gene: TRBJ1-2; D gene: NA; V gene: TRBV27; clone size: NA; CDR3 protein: CASRTTGYTF; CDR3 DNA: TGTGCCAGCAGGACTACCGGCTACACCTTC
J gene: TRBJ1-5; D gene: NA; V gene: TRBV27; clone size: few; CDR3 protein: CASSSPLRNQPQHF; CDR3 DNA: TGTGCCAGCAGTTCCCCTCTGAGAAATCAGCCCCAGCATTTT
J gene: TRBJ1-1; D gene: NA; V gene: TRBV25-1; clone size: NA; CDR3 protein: CASRWGSGTTEAFF; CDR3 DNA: TGTGCCAGCAGGTGGGGTTCCGGAACCACTGAAGCTTTCTTT
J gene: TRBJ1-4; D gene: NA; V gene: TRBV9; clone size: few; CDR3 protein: CASSVGGAMDEKLFF; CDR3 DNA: TGTGCCAGCAGCGTAGGAGGGGCAATGGATGAAAAACTGTTTTTT
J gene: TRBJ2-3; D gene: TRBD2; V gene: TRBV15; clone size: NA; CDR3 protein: CATSLGTSGADTQYF; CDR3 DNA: TGTGCCACCAGCCTAGGGACTAGCGGGGCAGATACGCAGTATTTT
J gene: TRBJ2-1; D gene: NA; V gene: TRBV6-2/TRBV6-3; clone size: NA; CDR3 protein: CASSYGGIWVEQFF; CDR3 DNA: TGTGCCAGCAGTTACGGAGGAATTTGGGTTGAGCAGTTCTTC
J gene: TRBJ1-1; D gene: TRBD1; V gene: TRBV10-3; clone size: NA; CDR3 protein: CAISWTGARGMNTEAFF; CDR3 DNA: TGTGCCATCAGCTGGACAGGGGCCCGGGGAATGAACACTGAAGCTTTCTTT
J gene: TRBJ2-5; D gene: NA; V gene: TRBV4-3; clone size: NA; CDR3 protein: CASSQDYETLVKETQYF; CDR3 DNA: TGCGCCAGCAGCCAAGACTATGAGACCCTAGTTAAAGAGACCCAGTACTTC
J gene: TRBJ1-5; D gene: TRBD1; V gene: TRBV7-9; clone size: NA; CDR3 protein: CASSLEDRGQPQHF; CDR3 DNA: TGTGCCAGCAGCTTAGAGGACAGGGGTCAGCCCCAGCATTTT
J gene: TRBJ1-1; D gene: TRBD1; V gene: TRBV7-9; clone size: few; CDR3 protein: CASGGQGLGNTEAFF; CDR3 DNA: TGTGCCAGCGGAGGACAGGGGCTCGGGAACACTGAAGCTTTCTTT
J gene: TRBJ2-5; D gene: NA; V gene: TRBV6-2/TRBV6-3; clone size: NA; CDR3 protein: CASRKGTVYPARYQETQYF; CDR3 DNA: TGTGCCAGCAGAAAGGGGACTGTTTACCCCGCGAGGTACCAAGAGACCCAGTACTTC
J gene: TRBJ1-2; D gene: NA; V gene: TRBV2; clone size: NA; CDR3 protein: CASSEGRRSGYTF; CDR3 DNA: TGTGCCAGCAGTGAAGGGAGGAGGAGTGGCTACACCTTC
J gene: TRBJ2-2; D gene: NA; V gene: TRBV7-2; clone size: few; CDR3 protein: CASEAGNTGELFF; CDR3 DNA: TGTGCCAGCGAGGCAGGGAATACCGGGGAGCTGTTTTTT
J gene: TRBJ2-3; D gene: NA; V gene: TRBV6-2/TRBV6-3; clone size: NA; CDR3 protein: CASSYSRGTGYTDTQYF; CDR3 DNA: TGTGCCAGCAGTTATTCCCGCGGGACCGGATACACAGATACGCAGTATTTT
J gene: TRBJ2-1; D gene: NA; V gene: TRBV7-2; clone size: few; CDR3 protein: CASSLELAPYNEQFF; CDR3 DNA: TGTGCCAGCAGCTTAGAACTAGCACCTTACAATGAGCAGTTCTTC
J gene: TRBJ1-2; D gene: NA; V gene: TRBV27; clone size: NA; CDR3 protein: CASSLTPNMYGYTF; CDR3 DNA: TGTGCCAGCAGTTTAACGCCTAATATGTATGGCTACACCTTC
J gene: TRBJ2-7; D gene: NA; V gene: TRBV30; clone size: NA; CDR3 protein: CAWSASGTATYEQYF; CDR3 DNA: TGTGCCTGGAGTGCGTCAGGGACGGCGACCTACGAGCAGTACTTC
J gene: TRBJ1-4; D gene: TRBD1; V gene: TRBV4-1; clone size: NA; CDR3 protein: CASSQERGQGREKLFF; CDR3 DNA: TGCGCCAGCAGCCAAGAGCGGGGACAGGGTCGGGAAAAACTGTTTTTT
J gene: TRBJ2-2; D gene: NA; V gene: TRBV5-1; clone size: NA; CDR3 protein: CASSPAQGTNTGELFF; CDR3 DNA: TGCGCCAGCAGCCCGGCCCAGGGGACGAACACCGGGGAGCTGTTTTTT
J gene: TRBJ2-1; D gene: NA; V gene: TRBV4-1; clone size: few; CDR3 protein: CASSQVRDNEQFF; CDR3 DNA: TGCGCCAGCAGCCAAGTGAGGGACAATGAGCAGTTCTTC
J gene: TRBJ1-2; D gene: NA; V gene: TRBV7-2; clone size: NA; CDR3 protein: CASSLTRGIQGRPNYGYTF; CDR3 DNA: TGTGCCAGCAGCTTAACGAGGGGTATACAGGGACGTCCTAACTATGGCTACACCTTC
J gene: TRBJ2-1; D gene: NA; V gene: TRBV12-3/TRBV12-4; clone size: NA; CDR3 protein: CASSPTRVRFNEQFF; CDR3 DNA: TGTGCCAGCAGTCCGACCAGGGTCCGGTTCAATGAGCAGTTCTTC
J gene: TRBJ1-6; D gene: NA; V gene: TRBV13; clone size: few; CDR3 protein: CASSIHRDPNSPLHF; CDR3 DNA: TGTGCCAGCAGCATACACAGGGACCCTAATTCACCCCTCCACTTT
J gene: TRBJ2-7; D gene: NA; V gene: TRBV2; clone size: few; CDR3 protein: CASSAVRGAGNNEQYF; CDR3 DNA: TGTGCCAGCAGTGCTGTAAGGGGAGCAGGGAATAATGAGCAGTACTTC
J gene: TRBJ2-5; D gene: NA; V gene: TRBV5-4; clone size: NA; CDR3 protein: CASSPHTGPKYF; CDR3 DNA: TGTGCCAGCAGCCCTCATACAGGACCCAAGTACTTC
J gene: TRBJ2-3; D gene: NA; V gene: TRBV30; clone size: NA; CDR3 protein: CARNQKSGDTQYF; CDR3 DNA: TGTGCCCGGAACCAGAAAAGCGGAGATACGCAGTATTTT
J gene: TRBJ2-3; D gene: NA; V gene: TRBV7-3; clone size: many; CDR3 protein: CASSLRAGSTDTQYF; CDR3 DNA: TGTGCCAGCAGCTTAAGAGCGGGTTCCACAGATACGCAGTATTTT
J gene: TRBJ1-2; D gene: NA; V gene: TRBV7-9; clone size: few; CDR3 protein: CASGLGVGYTF; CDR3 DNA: TGTGCCAGCGGATTGGGTGTCGGCTACACCTTC
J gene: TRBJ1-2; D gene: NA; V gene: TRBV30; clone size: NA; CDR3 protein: CACLDVTANYGYTF; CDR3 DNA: TGTGCCTGCCTAGATGTGACAGCTAACTATGGCTACACCTTC
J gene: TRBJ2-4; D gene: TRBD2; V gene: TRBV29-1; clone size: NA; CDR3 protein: CSVVDRLAGKNIQYF; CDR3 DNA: TGCAGCGTTGTGGATCGACTAGCAGGCAAAAACATTCAGTACTTC
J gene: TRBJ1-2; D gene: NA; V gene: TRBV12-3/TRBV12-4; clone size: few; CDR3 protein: CASSPGPGGGYTF; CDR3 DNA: TGTGCCAGCAGTCCTGGACCCGGTGGAGGCTACACCTTC
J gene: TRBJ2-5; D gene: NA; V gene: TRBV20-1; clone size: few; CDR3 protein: CSARDRQKEGDEQYF; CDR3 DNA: TGCAGTGCTAGAGATCGCCAAAAAGAGGGCGATGAGCAGTACTTC
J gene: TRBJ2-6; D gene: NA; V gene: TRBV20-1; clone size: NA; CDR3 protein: CSASAPGANVLTF; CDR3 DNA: TGCAGTGCTAGTGCCCCTGGGGCCAACGTCCTGACTTTC
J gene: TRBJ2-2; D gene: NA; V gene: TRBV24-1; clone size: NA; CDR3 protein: CATSDGGTGELFF; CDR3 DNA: TGTGCCACCAGTGATGGGGGAACCGGGGAGCTGTTTTTT
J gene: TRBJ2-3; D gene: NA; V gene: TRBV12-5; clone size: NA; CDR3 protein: CASGFDLDTQYF; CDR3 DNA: TGTGCTAGTGGTTTCGACCTAGATACGCAGTATTTT